A selection of T cell receptor beta chains follows, all from one sample in a study of cytomegalovirus exposure and HLA in healthy donors. Data came from immunoSEQ multiplex PCR; TCRdb stores just in-frame clones and leaves some out. The table shows about 120,000 clones, with over 75% occurring only once. Sequencing was performed on PBMCs. Receptors were obtained from a man aged 30 to 45 in good health and CMV-seronegative. CDR3s include the opening cysteine and the closing phenylalanine or tryptophan. A D gene is named only where the DNA matches it firmly. Clone size is stated in some rows and not others, as once, few, many or a class when expanded.

>-|TRBV6-5|TRBJ2-5|-
CASSYRGGQETQYF
TGTGCCAGCAGTTACAGGGGGGGCCAAGAGACCCAGTACTTC
>-|TRBV2|TRBJ1-1|-
CASSEQSNTEAFF
TGTGCCAGCAGTGAACAGTCGAACACTGAAGCTTTCTTT
>-|TRBV15|TRBJ2-3|TRBD2
CATSRVRRGGRGDTQYF
TGTGCCACCAGCAGAGTTAGACGGGGGGGCCGTGGAGATACGCAGTATTTT
>once|TRBV11-3|TRBJ1-1|-
CASSLGGAGNTEAFF
TGTGCCAGCAGCTTAGGGGGCGCAGGGAACACTGAAGCTTTCTTT
>-|TRBV11-2|TRBJ2-7|-
CASSPNGGSPYEQYF
TGTGCCAGCAGCCCAAACGGGGGTAGTCCCTACGAGCAGTACTTC
>-|TRBV28|TRBJ2-5|TRBD2
CASSMGTTQETQYF
TGTGCCAGCAGTATGGGGACTACCCAAGAGACCCAGTACTTC
>-|TRBV7-2|TRBJ1-2|-
CASSLGREGGGYTF
TGTGCCAGCAGCTTAGGGCGCGAAGGGGGTGGCTACACCTTC
>few|TRBV5-1|TRBJ1-4|-
CASSLEGEWANEKLFF
TGCGCCAGCAGCCTCGAGGGGGAATGGGCTAATGAAAAACTGTTTTTT
>-|TRBV5-6|TRBJ2-7|TRBD2
CASSLELAEYEQYF
TGTGCCAGCAGCTTGGAGCTAGCGGAATACGAGCAGTACTTC
>-|TRBV5-1|TRBJ1-3|TRBD1
CASSEFQGANTIYF
TGCGCCAGCAGCGAGTTTCAGGGGGCGAACACCATATATTTT
>-|TRBV28|TRBJ2-7|TRBD2
CASKIASGGPSSYEQYF
TGTGCCAGCAAGATAGCTAGCGGGGGCCCGAGCTCCTACGAGCAGTACTTC
>-|TRBV10-3|TRBJ2-5|TRBD1
CAISDRGPEETQYF
TGTGCCATCAGTGACAGGGGGCCCGAAGAGACCCAGTACTTC
>-|TRBV7-9|TRBJ2-7|TRBD1
CASSGGQGSYEQYF
TGTGCCAGCAGCGGCGGACAGGGGTCCTACGAGCAGTACTTC
>-|TRBV4-3|TRBJ2-7|-
CASSQDLRSLAYEQYF
TGCGCCAGCAGCCAAGATCTTAGGTCATTAGCCTACGAGCAGTACTTC
>-|TRBV7-9|TRBJ2-2|-
CASRRVTETGELFF
TGTGCCAGCAGACGAGTAACGGAGACCGGGGAGCTGTTTTTT
>-|TRBV7-8|TRBJ1-4|TRBD1
CASSKGDRGRGEKLFF
TGTGCCAGCAGCAAAGGGGACAGGGGGCGAGGTGAAAAACTGTTTTTT
>few|TRBV6-5|TRBJ2-7|-
CASSPDEGSSYEQYF
TGTGCCAGCAGCCCCGACGAGGGAAGCTCCTACGAGCAGTACTTC
>-|TRBV28|TRBJ1-4|-
CASTHGGINEKLFF
TGTGCCAGCACTCACGGGGGTATCAATGAAAAACTGTTTTTT
>-|TRBV7-8|TRBJ2-6|-
CASSYRVSGANGLTF
TGTGCCAGCAGCTACAGGGTGTCTGGGGCCAACGGCCTGACTTTC
>-|TRBV28|TRBJ1-1|-
CASSSLFTSTEAFF
TGTGCCAGCAGTTCCCTCTTTACGAGCACTGAAGCTTTCTTT
>-|TRBV9|TRBJ2-5|TRBD2
CASSVAGLAGYKETQYF
TGTGCCAGCAGCGTAGCGGGACTAGCGGGGTACAAGGAGACCCAGTACTTC
>-|TRBV6-6|TRBJ2-5|TRBD2
CASRQGLAVETQYF
TGTGCCAGCAGGCAGGGACTAGCGGTTGAGACCCAGTACTTC
>-|TRBV6-5|TRBJ2-5|TRBD1
CASSYATGEETQYF
TGTGCCAGCAGTTACGCGACAGGGGAAGAGACCCAGTACTTC
>-|TRBV30|TRBJ1-5|-
CAWSGAGNQPQHF
TGTGCCTGGAGTGGGGCAGGGAATCAGCCCCAGCATTTT
>few|TRBV9|TRBJ1-1|-
CASSAGGGNTEAFF
TGTGCCAGCAGCGCAGGCGGGGGAAACACTGAAGCTTTCTTT
>-|TRBV14|TRBJ2-7|TRBD2
CASSQERGYTPGLAGYEQYF
TGTGCCAGCAGCCAAGAAAGGGGATATACACCGGGACTAGCAGGGTACGAGCAGTACTTC
>-|TRBV5-5|TRBJ2-7|-
CASGFGGRLYEQYF
TGTGCCAGCGGATTTGGAGGACGGCTCTACGAGCAGTACTTC
>-|TRBV4-2|TRBJ2-7|TRBD2
CASSPGLGLPYEQYF
TGTGCCAGCAGCCCGGGACTAGGACTACCCTACGAGCAGTACTTC
>-|TRBV5-5|TRBJ2-1|TRBD1
CASSLPVAQGAGDEQFF
TGTGCCAGCAGCTTGCCGGTCGCACAGGGGGCGGGGGATGAGCAGTTCTTC
>-|TRBV7-2|TRBJ1-1|-
CASSTWDTSNTEAFF
TGTGCCAGCAGCACTTGGGACACTTCGAACACTGAAGCTTTCTTT
>-|TRBV28|TRBJ2-3|-
CASSLGRAPDTQYF
TGTGCCAGCAGTTTAGGCAGGGCCCCGGATACGCAGTATTTT
>-|TRBV27|TRBJ1-1|-
CASRGNTEAFF
TGTGCCAGCCGCGGGAACACTGAAGCTTTCTTT
>-|TRBV5-1|TRBJ2-1|TRBD1
CASRRRTGEGEQFF
TGCGCCAGCAGAAGAAGGACAGGGGAGGGTGAGCAGTTCTTC
>-|TRBV7-2|TRBJ2-2|TRBD2
CASSPTSGAYTGELFF
TGTGCCAGCAGTCCAACTAGCGGGGCCTACACCGGGGAGCTGTTTTTT
>-|TRBV19|TRBJ1-2|-
CASVSPGDSAYGYTF
TGTGCCAGTGTGTCCCCGGGGGATTCGGCCTATGGCTACACCTTC
>-|TRBV6-1|TRBJ2-3|TRBD2
CASSDLAGTDTQYF
TGTGCCAGCAGTGACCTAGCGGGCACAGATACGCAGTATTTT
>-|TRBV5-1|TRBJ2-7|-
CASSLGGGTYEQYF
TGCGCCAGCAGCTTGGGAGGGGGTACCTACGAGCAGTACTTC
>-|TRBV2|TRBJ2-7|TRBD1
CASTRQGPSYEQYF
TGTGCCAGCACCAGACAGGGCCCATCCTACGAGCAGTACTTC
>-|TRBV19|TRBJ2-7|TRBD1
CASSTPGTGSNEQYF
TGTGCCAGTAGTACCCCCGGGACAGGGTCAAACGAGCAGTACTTC
>-|TRBV9|TRBJ1-5|-
CASSAQPNQPQHF
TGTGCCAGCAGCGCACAGCCCAATCAGCCCCAGCATTTT
>-|TRBV5-4|TRBJ1-1|TRBD1
CASSPGQRLNTEAFF
TGTGCCAGCAGCCCGGGACAGAGGCTAAACACTGAAGCTTTCTTT
>-|TRBV9|TRBJ2-2|TRBD2
CASSVELAGSANTGELFF
TGTGCCAGCAGCGTAGAACTAGCGGGGTCCGCGAACACCGGGGAGCTGTTTTTT
>-|TRBV11-3|TRBJ1-1|-
CASSLRGGGTEAFF
TGTGCCAGCAGCTTACGGGGCGGAGGGACTGAAGCTTTCTTT
>-|TRBV6-6|TRBJ1-1|-
CASSGGAGVGTEAFF
TGTGCCAGCAGTGGGGGCGCGGGAGTGGGGACTGAAGCTTTCTTT
>-|TRBV11-3|TRBJ2-2|-
CASSFGTGELFF
TGTGCCAGCAGCTTCGGCACCGGGGAGCTGTTTTTT
>-|TRBV27|TRBJ2-3|-
CASSLVSPLEDTQYF
TGTGCCAGCAGTTTGGTGTCGCCTTTGGAGGATACGCAGTATTTT
>-|TRBV28|TRBJ2-7|-
CASSGTSSYEQYF
TGTGCCAGCAGCGGGACTTCCTCCTACGAGCAGTACTTC
>-|TRBV18|TRBJ1-6|TRBD1
CASSPRDRLNSPLHF
TGTGCCAGCTCACCCAGGGACAGATTAAATTCACCCCTCCACTTT
>-|TRBV29-1|TRBJ1-4|TRBD1
CSVEEDRGGKLFF
TGCAGCGTCGAAGAGGACAGGGGAGGAAAACTGTTTTTT
>few|TRBV2|TRBJ1-5|TRBD1
CASSDQGAKSNQPQHF
TGTGCCAGCAGTGACCAGGGGGCCAAAAGCAATCAGCCCCAGCATTTT
>-|TRBV7-9|TRBJ1-1|TRBD1
CASSPPDRAEAFF
TGTGCCAGCAGCCCCCCAGACAGGGCTGAAGCTTTCTTT